One and the same sample provided the 28 T cell receptor beta chains below, sequenced in a study of blood T cell repertoires in COVID-19. The assay was immunoSEQ multiplex PCR, and TCRdb's table has in-frame clones only and misses some. The table includes 85,000 to 120,000 clones, roughly 92% detected once. The specimen was peripheral blood. The receptor source for this set is a woman aged 45-65 years with COVID-19, enrolled during active disease.

V usage is TRBV5-8 and J usage is TRBJ1-3; TRBD1 might be the D (5 bases). Trimming removed 0 bases at V and 3 bases at J, with 10 bases between. The CDR3 loop spans 15 amino acids. The germline gives CDR1 SGHTS, CDR2 YDEGEE. The CDR3 reads CASSLGGSYGNTIYF. For the CDR3, the DNA is TGTGCCAGCAGCTTGGGGGGCAGTTATGGAAACACCATATATTTT.

This chain connects TRBV23-1 to TRBJ2-7, with a tentative D call TRBD2 (7 bases). TRBV23-1 is an open reading frame whose function is uncertain. This CDR3 contains 16 residues. Trimming pared 1 base from V and 3 bases from J, leaving 16 bases between. The CDR3 DNA reads as TGCGCCAGCAGTCAATTGGGGACTAAACAGGGCTACGAGCAGTACGTC. Amino acids: CASSQLGTKQGYEQYV.

The chain has TRBV5-6 and TRBJ2-2; weak D call: TRBD1 (5 bases). V was clipped by 6 bases and J by 5 bases, with 17 bases between them. The germline gives CDR1 SGHDT, CDR2 YYEEEE. CDR3 size: 15 residues. The CDR3 DNA is TGTGCCAGCACCCCCCGGGCCTCAGGGACCGGGGAGCTGTTTTTT. Residues: CASTPRASGTGELFF.

The gene calls are TRBV6-2 or TRBV6-3 and TRBJ2-3, with 9 bases matching TRBD1. V lost 4 bases to trimming and J lost 0 bases; unmatched junction nucleotides: 5. The germline V gene encodes CDR1 MNHEY and CDR2 SVGEGT. There are 16 residues in the CDR3. The CDR3 region is CASSSYRGLSTDTQYF. For the CDR3, the DNA is TGTGCCAGCAGTTCCTACAGGGGGCTCAGCACAGATACGCAGTATTTT.

The CDR3 is CASRSQGWGNQPQHF. As DNA, the CDR3 is TGTGCCAGCAGGTCCCAGGGGTGGGGCAATCAGCCCCAGCATTTT. The rearrangement joins TRBV6-5 to TRBJ1-5; perhaps TRBD1 as D (6 bases). V was shortened by 6 bases and J by 2 bases, with 14 bases between the two germline ends. Looked up from germline, CDR1 is MNHEY and CDR2 is SVGAGI. The CDR3 loop spans 15 amino acids.

The V gene is TRBV12-3 or TRBV12-4, the J gene TRBJ1-4; D is uncertain. V was clipped by 4 bases and J by 8 bases, with 11 bases between them. The CDR3 consists of 13 residues. The CDR3 region has the DNA TGTGCCAGCAGTTCTCGGGGTCGGGAAAAACTGTTTTTT. Translated: CASSSRGREKLFF.

The chain is built from TRBV19 and TRBJ1-6; 7 nucleotides agree with TRBD1. This CDR3 contains 15 residues. Losses at the gene ends were 7 bases for V and 4 bases for J; bases not matched to a gene: 7. Germline CDR1 LNHDA, CDR2 SQIVND (reference sequence). CDR3 residues: CASNKGDSYNSPLHF. In DNA form, the CDR3 reads TGTGCCAGTAATAAGGGGGACAGTTATAATTCACCCCTCCACTTT.

The V call is TRBV3-1 (or the pseudogene TRBV3-2), the J call TRBJ2-3, with D possibly TRBD2 on 6 matching bases. The V gene's germline CDR1 is LGHDT and CDR2 YNNKEL (reference sequence). The V end was cut by 6 bases, the J end by 8 bases, with 12 bases between. The CDR3 runs to 12 residues. DNA of the CDR3: TGTGCCAGCAGTCGGACTACGGCTACGCAGTATTTT. Translated: CASSRTTATQYF.

This clone was observed once. The genes are TRBV28 and TRBJ1-3; no definite D call. CDR1 and CDR2 (germline): MDHEN, SYDVKM. Trimming cost V 2 bases and J 0 bases, with 8 bases left between them. The CDR3 contains 15 residues. The CDR3 nucleotides read TGTGCCAGCAGTTTAGACGGGAGCTCTGGAAACACCATATATTTT. Its protein is CASSLDGSSGNTIYF.

The genes are TRBV5-4 and TRBJ1-1; no clear D gene. Trimming shortened V by 6 bases and J by 2 bases, and 5 bases separated the two germline ends. CDR3 size: 11 residues. Germline V gene data show CDR1 as SGHNT and CDR2 as YYREEE (reference sequence). CDR3: CASISNTEAFF. The DNA of the CDR3 is TGTGCCAGCATCAGTAACACTGAAGCTTTCTTT.

This clone was seen only once. The chain links TRBV24-1 to TRBJ2-3; 10 nucleotides agree with TRBD1. V lost 4 bases, J lost 5 bases, and 8 bases stayed unmatched. This CDR3 has 16 residues. The germline gives CDR1 KGHDR, CDR2 SFDVKD. This CDR3 is CATSDRGQGTRDTQYF. For the CDR3, the DNA is TGTGCCACCAGTGACCGGGGACAGGGGACGAGAGATACGCAGTATTTT.

This rearrangement joins TRBV18 to TRBJ1-5; tentatively, D is TRBD1 (6 bases). The CDR3 contains 16 residues. Germline assignment: CDR1 KGHSH and CDR2 LQKENI. Trimming took off 0 bases at V and 4 bases at J, with 13 bases between the two ends. CDR3 sequence reads: CASSPPTGTSNQPQHF. The CDR3, as DNA: TGTGCCAGCTCACCACCCACAGGGACGAGTAATCAGCCCCAGCATTTT.

V usage is TRBV7-6 and J usage is TRBJ2-7; 8 bases align to TRBD2. The CDR3 runs 14 residues. V gave up 4 bases and J gave up 7 bases; unmatched junction bases: 9. CDR1 SGHVS and CDR2 FNYEAQ come from the germline V gene. CDR3 in DNA: TGTGCCAGCAGCTCCGGACTAGCTGGGAGTGAGCAGTACTTC. This codes for CASSSGLAGSEQYF.

The rearrangement links TRBV6-5 to TRBJ1-1, with 7 bases aligning to TRBD1. The CDR3 is 12 residues long. The trim removed 7 bases at V and 7 bases at J, leaving 6 bases unmatched. Per germline, CDR1 MNHEY and CDR2 SVGAGI. For the CDR3, the DNA is TGTGCCAGCACGAGGGACAGCCTTGAAGCTTTCTTT. The encoded protein is CASTRDSLEAFF.

J is TRBJ1-5 and V is TRBV7-2, with D tentatively TRBD1 (6 bases). Trimming stripped 5 bases from V and 2 bases from J, with 16 bases between. In germline, CDR1 is SGHTA, CDR2 FQGNSA. The CDR3 runs to 16 residues. CDR3 coding DNA: TGTGCCAGCAGCCTGCGCGCGGGGGCCGGCAATCAGCCCCAGCATTTT. Translating it yields CASSLRAGAGNQPQHF.

The rearrangement uses TRBV5-1 and TRBJ1-4, with D unresolved. The length of the CDR3 is 13 residues. The ends were cut back, 3 bases at V and 8 bases at J, with 11 bases in the middle. Germline loops: CDR1 SGHRS, CDR2 YFSETQ. CDR3 bases: TGCGCCAGCAGCTCCCAGGTGAGCGAAAAACTGTTTTTT. It is translated as CASSSQVSEKLFF.

With respect to this clone: At the DNA level, this CDR3 is encoded by other sequences in the same sample as well. The chain recombines TRBV14 with TRBJ1-3; maybe TRBD1 (5 bases). The CDR3 has 15 amino acids. V lost 0 bases and J 0 bases, leaving 6 bases between the germline ends. Germline CDR1 reads SGHDN; CDR2 reads FVKESK. The CDR3, as DNA: TGTGCCAGCAGCCAAGACAGGGTCTCTGGAAACACCATATATTTT. Translated: CASSQDRVSGNTIYF.

The rearrangement uses TRBV28 and TRBJ2-7; 8 nucleotides match TRBD1. CDR1 is MDHEN and CDR2 is SYDVKM in the germline V gene. V shed 7 bases, J shed 4 bases, and the junction held 9 bases outside the gene matches. This CDR3 is built from 14 residues. Written as DNA, the CDR3 is TGTGCCAGCAATCCGACAGGGGTGACATACGAGCAGTACTTC. It yields the protein CASNPTGVTYEQYF.

The V and J genes are TRBV12-5 and TRBJ1-2; possibly TRBD1 for D (5 bases). The length of the CDR3 is 16 residues. V was clipped by 1 base and J by 5 bases, with 17 bases between them. Germline V gene data show CDR1 as LGHNT and CDR2 as FRNRAP. In DNA, the CDR3 is TGTGCTAGTGGTTTGGCCCCGGAGGGGAGAACGTATGGCTACACCTTC. Translating it yields CASGLAPEGRTYGYTF. Full variable domain (missing parts from reference TRBV12-5 and TRBJ1-2): DARVTQTPRHKVTEMGQEVTMRCQPILGHNTVFWYRQTMMQGLELLAYFRNRAPLDDSGMPKDRFSAEMPDATLATLKIQPSEPRDSAVYFCASGLAPEGRTYGYTFGSGTRLTVV.

The rearrangement joins TRBV10-3 to TRBJ2-7, with 8 bases fitting TRBD2. The CDR3 is 16 residues long. V lost 6 bases and J lost 3; bases outside the gene matches: 13. Germline values: CDR1 ENHRY, CDR2 SYGVKD. The CDR3 region has the DNA TGTGCCATCAGGAACGAAGCGGGGGCCCGACTCTACGAGCAGTACGTC. This sequence encodes CAIRNEAGARLYEQYV.

V and J are TRBV5-4 and TRBJ2-7, with a possible D match to TRBD2 (6 bases). V shed 3 bases and J shed 5 bases, with 12 bases lying between them. This CDR3 region has 13 residues. Germline assignment: CDR1 SGHNT and CDR2 YYREEE (reference sequence). CDR3 bases: TGTGCCAGCAGCTCCAGGAGGGGCGACGAGCAGTACTTC. Translated: CASSSRRGDEQYF.

This CDR3 reads CASSFGVAGGTDTQYF. In DNA form, the CDR3 reads TGTGCCAGCAGTTTTGGAGTAGCGGGGGGCACAGATACGCAGTATTTT. V usage is TRBV27 and J usage is TRBJ2-3, with 9 bases lining up with TRBD2. This CDR3 has 16 amino acids. Trimming removed 3 bases from V and 1 base from J; junction bases left unmatched: 5. Germline-derived CDR1 and CDR2 are MNHEY and SMNVEV (reference sequence).

The table lists this clone with a count of one. The J gene is TRBJ1-2, the V gene TRBV5-1, with TRBD1 identical over 7 bases. The CDR3 sequence is 16 residues long. J gave up 6 bases and V 3 bases, and 14 bases lay outside the gene matches. CDR1 is SGHRS, CDR2 YFSETQ, per germline. CDR3 loop: CASSSLITGDSNGYTF. The DNA of the CDR3 is TGCGCCAGCAGCTCCCTCATAACAGGGGATTCAAATGGCTACACCTTC.

This clone has only one observation. This chain joins TRBV11-2 and TRBJ1-4, with a tentative D call TRBD1 (5 bases). The V gene lost 3 bases and the J gene lost 10 bases, with 12 bases spanning the gap. Germline CDR1 SGHAT, CDR2 FQNNGV. This CDR3 contains 13 residues. The CDR3 is CASSFSQGRKLFF. The CDR3 DNA reads as TGTGCCAGCAGCTTTAGCCAGGGAAGAAAACTGTTTTTT.

This chain uses TRBV19 with TRBJ2-2; 8 nucleotides match TRBD1. The CDR3 has 17 residues. V lost 5 bases to trimming and J lost 6 bases; unmatched junction nucleotides: 14. Germline-derived CDR1 and CDR2 are LNHDA and SQIVND (reference sequence). The CDR3 coding sequence is TGTGCCAGTAGTTCACCAAGGGGACAGGAAGGTGCCGGGGAGCTGTTTTTT. The encoded protein is CASSSPRGQEGAGELFF.

The count of this clone is one. The chain combines TRBV27 with TRBJ1-1; TRBD1 is a possible D gene (5 bases). The CDR3 spans 11 residues. Germline V CDR1 and CDR2: MNHEY, SMNVEV (reference sequence). Between the trimmed V and J ends, which lost 10 bases and 5 bases, there was a span of 11 bases. The CDR3 sequence is CAIRGGTEAFF. In DNA, the CDR3 is TGTGCCATTCGGGGGGGAACTGAAGCTTTCTTT.

The chain recombines TRBV6-6 with TRBJ1-2; maybe TRBD1 (6 bases). Trimming shortened V by 0 bases and J by 7 bases, and 15 bases separated the two germline ends. CDR3 length: 15 residues. Looked up from germline, CDR1 is MNHNY and CDR2 is SVGAGI (reference sequence). In nucleotides, the CDR3 is TGTGCCAGCAGTTACTCGAACTTTTTAGGGGGTGGCTACACCTTC. Protein sequence: CASSYSNFLGGGYTF.

The chain employs TRBV7-8 and TRBJ1-2; 11 positions match TRBD1. The germline CDR1 and CDR2 sequences are SGHVS and FQNEAQ. Trimming cost V 4 bases and J 8 bases; bases outside gene matches: 9. The CDR3 is made up of 15 amino acids. CDR3 protein: CASSSNGQGARGYTF. In nucleotides, the CDR3 is TGTGCCAGCAGCTCAAACGGACAGGGGGCGCGGGGCTACACCTTC.